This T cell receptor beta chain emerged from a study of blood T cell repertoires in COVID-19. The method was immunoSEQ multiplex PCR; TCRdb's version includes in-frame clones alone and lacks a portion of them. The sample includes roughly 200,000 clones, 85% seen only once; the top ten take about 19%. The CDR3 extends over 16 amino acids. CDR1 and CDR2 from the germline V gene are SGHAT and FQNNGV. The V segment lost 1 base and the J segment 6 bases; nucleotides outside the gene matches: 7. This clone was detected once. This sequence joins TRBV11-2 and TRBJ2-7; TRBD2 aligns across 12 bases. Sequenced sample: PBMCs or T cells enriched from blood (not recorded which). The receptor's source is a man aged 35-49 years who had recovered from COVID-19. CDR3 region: CASSLGRLAGVSEQYF. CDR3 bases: TGTGCCAGCAGCTTAGGGCGACTAGCGGGAGTAAGCGAGCAGTACTTC.